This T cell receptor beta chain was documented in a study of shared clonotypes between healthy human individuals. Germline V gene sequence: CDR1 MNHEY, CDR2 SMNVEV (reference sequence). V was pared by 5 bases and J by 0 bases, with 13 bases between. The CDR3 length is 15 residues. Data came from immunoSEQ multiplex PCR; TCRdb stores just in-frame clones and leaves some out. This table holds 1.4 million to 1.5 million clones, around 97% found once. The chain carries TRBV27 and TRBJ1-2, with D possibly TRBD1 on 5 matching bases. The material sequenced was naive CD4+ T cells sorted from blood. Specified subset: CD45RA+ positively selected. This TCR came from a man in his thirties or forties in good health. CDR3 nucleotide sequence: TGTGCCAGCAGTGCGTCGGAGGGACCTAACTATGGCTACACCTTC. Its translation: CASSASEGPNYGYTF.